Below are 20 T cell receptor beta chains sequenced from a single sample in a study of CD8 T cells in ankylosing spondylitis. TCRdb re-analysed the 5' RACE reads in MiXCR, keeping a single row per CDR3 protein. The sample lists about 260,000 distinct CDR3 sequences, about 20% occurring once. The specimen sequenced was blood, either unsorted or a sorted T cell fraction (not recorded which). Receptor source: a male donor with ankylosing spondylitis or in good health (not recorded which).

This clonotype was detected only a few times. The chain joins TRBV12-3 or TRBV12-4 to TRBJ1-5, with 9 bases matching TRBD1. The CDR3 length is 14 residues. Losses at the gene ends were 4 bases for V and 7 bases for J; bases not matched to a gene: 5. The chain's CDR3 is CASSSRTGDQPQHF. The CDR3 DNA is TGTGCCAGCAGTTCGAGGACAGGGGACCAGCCCCAGCATTTT.

In this sample, this clonotype turned up a few times. This chain joins TRBV29-1 and TRBJ2-3, with D tentatively TRBD2 (5 bases). Deletions cut 5 bases from V and 3 bases from J, with 12 bases between. This CDR3 spans 13 amino acids. CDR1 SQVTM and CDR2 ANQGSEA come from the germline V gene. DNA of the CDR3: TGCAGCGTTTCAGAGGGTTGGACAGATACGCAGTATTTT. This codes for CSVSEGWTDTQYF.

V usage is TRBV4-2 and J usage is TRBJ2-3, with 12 bases that match TRBD2. The V gene end was trimmed by 2 bases and the J gene end by 7 bases; junction bases not matched to a gene: 10. Looked up from germline, CDR1 is LGHNA and CDR2 is YNFKEQ. The length of the CDR3 is 17 residues. CDR3 DNA sequence: TGTGCCAGCAGCCAACCCCCTAGCGGGGGGGCCACGAATACGCAGTATTTT. Translating gives CASSQPPSGGATNTQYF.

In its sample, this clonotype was seen a few times. This chain links TRBV7-8 with TRBJ1-3; D is ambiguous. CDR1 SGHVS and CDR2 FQNEAQ come from the germline V gene. Trimming took off 1 base at V and 0 bases at J, with 13 bases between the two ends. The CDR3 runs to 17 residues. The CDR3, as DNA: TGTGCCAGCAGCTTAGGTCAGCTAACCGTCTCTGGAAACACCATATATTTT. Translation gives CASSLGQLTVSGNTIYF.

In its sample, this clonotype was seen once. The junction does not match germline at one end; this may be a read error. This rearrangement joins TRBV12-3 or TRBV12-4 to TRBJ1-2; no clear D gene. The CDR3 has 13 residues. DNA of the CDR3: TGTGCCGGCAGTTTAGTTCCGGGAGGCGGCTACACCTTC. Its translation is CAGSLVPGGGYTF.

The chain joins TRBV11-3 to TRBJ2-1, with D possibly being TRBD1 (6 bases). Trimming pared 6 bases from V and 6 bases from J, leaving 12 bases between. The germline CDR1 and CDR2 sequences are SGHNT and YENEEA. CDR3 length: 13 residues. The CDR3 spells CASSKQGVNEQFF. As DNA, the CDR3 is TGTGCCAGCAGTAAACAGGGAGTCAATGAGCAGTTCTTC.

The chain has TRBV5-5 and TRBJ2-5; no reliable D call. This CDR3 has 14 residues. Looked up from germline, CDR1 is SGHKS and CDR2 is YYEKEE (reference sequence). Trimming took off 3 bases at V and 0 bases at J, with 9 bases between the two ends. This CDR3 is CASSSLRHQETQYF. The CDR3 DNA reads TGTGCCAGCAGCTCCCTGAGGCACCAAGAGACCCAGTACTTC.

The CDR3 DNA is TGTGCCAGCACGGACCGGAATGAAAAACTGTTTTTT. As protein: CASTDRNEKLFF. The chain recombines TRBV6-6 with TRBJ1-4; D is uncertain. The V and J ends lost 7 bases and 5 bases respectively, with 8 bases between them. The CDR3 loop spans 12 amino acids. The germline V gene encodes CDR1 MNHNY and CDR2 SVGAGI (reference sequence).

This clonotype showed up many times. The CDR3 loop is CASRPQGSNQPQHF. Written as DNA, the CDR3 is TGTGCCAGCAGGCCACAGGGGAGCAATCAGCCCCAGCATTTT. The J gene is TRBJ1-5, the V gene TRBV6-2 or TRBV6-3; 7 bases are a match to TRBD1. The CDR3 runs 14 residues. V lost 6 bases and J lost 1; bases outside the gene matches: 3. The germline CDR1 and CDR2 sequences are MNHEY and SVGEGT.

This clonotype was seen a few times. This chain uses TRBV5-8 with TRBJ2-3; D is undetermined. This CDR3 region has 15 residues. Trimming shortened V by 5 bases and J by 0 bases, and 13 bases separated the two germline ends. The germline V gene has CDR1 SGHTS and CDR2 YDEGEE. The CDR3 region is CASRRNSISTDTQYF. CDR3 nucleotide sequence: TGTGCCAGCAGACGGAACAGTATTAGCACAGATACGCAGTATTTT.

There are a few counts of this clonotype. The genes are TRBV24-1 and TRBJ2-2; D is perhaps TRBD2 (6 bases). Trimming cost V 5 bases and J 6 bases, with 12 bases left between them. Germline V lookup: CDR1 KGHDR, CDR2 SFDVKD. This CDR3 contains 14 residues. The CDR3 here is CATSARLVSGELFF. CDR3 sequence (DNA): TGTGCCACCAGTGCCCGACTAGTTTCCGGGGAGCTGTTTTTT.

This clonotype was counted once. The chain has TRBV5-1 and TRBJ2-5; D may correspond to TRBD1 or TRBD2 (5 bases each). The CDR3 has 14 residues. The ends were cut back, 4 bases at V and 5 bases at J, with 15 bases in the middle. CDR1 and CDR2 from the germline V gene are SGHRS and YFSETQ. The CDR3 spells CASSVLGGMETQYF. DNA for the CDR3: TGCGCCAGCAGCGTTCTTGGGGGAATGGAGACCCAGTACTTC.

This chain links TRBV5-1 with TRBJ2-3; 10 bases fit TRBD2. Germline loops: CDR1 SGHRS, CDR2 YFSETQ. V dropped 3 bases and J dropped 3; count of bases not matched to a gene: 10. The CDR3 totals 17 residues. This chain's CDR3 is CASSSGLAGDPTDTQYF. In DNA, the CDR3 is TGCGCCAGCAGCTCGGGGCTAGCGGGAGACCCTACAGATACGCAGTATTTT.

This clonotype was seen a few times. The chain joins TRBV27 to TRBJ2-5, with D hard to call. CDR3 length: 15 amino acids. Germline-derived CDR1 and CDR2 are MNHEY and SMNVEV (reference sequence). V lost 6 bases and J lost 0, with 14 bases in between. CDR3 residues: CASSPRIPYQETQYF. Written as DNA, the CDR3 is TGTGCCAGCAGCCCAAGAATCCCCTACCAAGAGACCCAGTACTTC.

CDR3 in amino acids: CASSEWGSYNEQFF. Written as DNA, the CDR3 is TGTGCCAGCAGTGAATGGGGTTCCTACAATGAGCAGTTCTTC. This chain joins TRBV6-1 and TRBJ2-1; D remains unclear. From germline, CDR1 is MNHNS and CDR2 SASEGT. This CDR3 spans 14 amino acids. The ends were cut back, 2 bases at V and 1 base at J, with 6 bases in the middle.

This clonotype was seen only a few times. This rearrangement joins TRBV29-1 to TRBJ2-5; 12 nucleotides agree with TRBD2. Unmatched junction bases numbered 4, after V lost 4 bases and J lost 4 bases. The germline gives CDR1 SQVTM, CDR2 ANQGSEA. CDR3 length: 14 residues. In nucleotides, the CDR3 is TGCAGCGTTGCAGTACTAGCGGGAGGAGAGACCCAGTACTTC. Its protein is CSVAVLAGGETQYF.

This clonotype was seen a few times. V usage is TRBV6-5 and J usage is TRBJ2-1; the D gene is possibly TRBD2 (6 bases). This CDR3 is built from 15 residues. The ends were cut back, 2 bases at V and 0 bases at J, with 8 bases in the middle. Germline V CDR1 and CDR2: MNHEY, SVGAGI. CDR3 DNA sequence: TGTGCCAGCAGTTACGCGGGGAGCTCCTACAATGAGCAGTTCTTC. Its translation is CASSYAGSSYNEQFF.

This clonotype was detected a few times. V and J are TRBV20-1 and TRBJ2-1; 8 bases are shared with TRBD2. From germline, CDR1 is DFQATT and CDR2 SNEGSKA (reference sequence). V lost 0 bases to trimming and J lost 13 bases; unmatched junction nucleotides: 8. The CDR3 totals 13 residues. The CDR3, as DNA: TGCAGTGCTAGAGACTTTGCGGGAGGTCCTCAGTTCTTC. This gives the protein CSARDFAGGPQFF.

This clonotype was counted only a few times. The V call is TRBV20-1, the J call TRBJ2-2; no clear D. The CDR3 is made up of 12 amino acids. Germline CDR1 is DFQATT and CDR2 is SNEGSKA (reference sequence). V lost 3 bases, J lost 4 bases, and 6 bases lay in between. In nucleotides, the CDR3 is TGCAGTGCTAGCTCTTCCACCGGGGAGCTGTTTTTT. Protein: CSASSSTGELFF.

This clonotype was seen ten or more times. This sequence joins TRBV9 and TRBJ2-3, with no clear D. V was clipped by 0 bases and J by 1 base, with 9 bases between them. The CDR3 sequence is 15 residues long. The germline V gene has CDR1 SGDLS and CDR2 YYNGEE. CDR3 in amino acids: CASSVGPLGTDTQYF. The CDR3 nucleotides are TGTGCCAGCAGCGTAGGGCCCCTAGGCACAGATACGCAGTATTTT.